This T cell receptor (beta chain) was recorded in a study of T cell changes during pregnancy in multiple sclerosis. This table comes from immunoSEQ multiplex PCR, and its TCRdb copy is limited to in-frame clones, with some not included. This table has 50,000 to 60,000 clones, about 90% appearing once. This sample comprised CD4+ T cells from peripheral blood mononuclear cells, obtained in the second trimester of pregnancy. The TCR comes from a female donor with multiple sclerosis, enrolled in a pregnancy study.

In DNA form, the CDR3 reads TGTGCCAGCTCACCAGGGTGGTTTTCGGGGACTGAAGCTTTCTTT. Protein: CASSPGWFSGTEAFF. This chain links TRBV18 with TRBJ1-1; no firm D call. This CDR3 region has 15 residues. CDR1 and CDR2 from the germline V gene are KGHSH and LQKENI. Trimming pared 2 bases from V and 5 bases from J, leaving 15 bases between.